A selection of T cell receptor beta chains follows, all from one sample in a study of cytomegalovirus exposure and HLA in healthy donors. The repertoire was sequenced with immunoSEQ multiplex PCR; TCRdb's copy has only in-frame clones and lacks some. The data contain about 200,000 clones, around four fifths of them singletons. Sequenced: PBMCs. The receptors shown here come from a male donor in good health and CMV-seronegative. CDR3s include the opening cysteine and the closing phenylalanine or tryptophan. A D gene is named only where the DNA matches it firmly. The size field is filled for only some rows; it gives once, few, many or a size class.

clone_size j_call d_call v_call cdr3_aa cdr3_nt
. TRBJ1-2 TRBD1 TRBV5-4 CASSPLQGNYGYTF TGTGCCAGCAGCCCCCTACAGGGGAACTATGGCTACACCTTC
few TRBJ2-4 TRBD1 TRBV19 CASSMDRGRAKNIQYF TGTGCCAGTAGTATGGACAGGGGACGAGCCAAAAACATTCAGTACTTC
few TRBJ2-1 TRBD2 TRBV6-4 CASSPGLAVYNEQFF TGTGCCAGCAGTCCGGGACTAGCGGTATACAATGAGCAGTTCTTC
. TRBJ1-2 TRBD1 TRBV6-5 CASTPDRGDYGYTF TGTGCCAGCACCCCTGACAGGGGGGACTATGGCTACACCTTC
. TRBJ1-5 . TRBV18 CASSPGAVINQPQHF TGTGCCAGCTCACCAGGGGCGGTAATTAATCAGCCCCAGCATTTT
. TRBJ1-5 . TRBV6-5 CASSYDGSGQPQHF TGTGCCAGCAGTTACGATGGATCAGGGCAGCCCCAGCATTTT
. TRBJ1-2 . TRBV25-1 CASSRLTDPGYTF TGTGCCAGCTCCCGACTCACTGACCCTGGCTACACCTTC
. TRBJ1-2 . TRBV28 CASSTGPGFYGYTF TGTGCCAGCAGCACTGGGCCAGGGTTCTATGGCTACACCTTC
. TRBJ2-7 . TRBV6-1 CASSLERGGSEQYF TGTGCCAGCAGTCTGGAGCGAGGGGGAAGCGAGCAGTACTTC
. TRBJ1-2 . TRBV27 CASSLLQGTGIDYGYTF TGTGCCAGCAGTCTTCTCCAGGGCACTGGGATTGACTATGGCTACACCTTC
few TRBJ1-1 . TRBV6-5 CATTGGLIGEAFF TGTGCCACCACGGGGGGGCTGATTGGTGAAGCTTTCTTT
once TRBJ2-1 TRBD1 TRBV6-6 CASRKTGTGPYNEQFF TGTGCCAGCAGAAAGACCGGGACAGGGCCCTACAATGAGCAGTTCTTC
. TRBJ1-1 . TRBV11-2 CASSLAGTLNTEAFF TGTGCCAGCAGCCTTGCAGGAACCCTGAACACTGAAGCTTTCTTT
. TRBJ2-5 TRBD2 TRBV5-6 CASSLRTSGIDETQYF TGTGCCAGCAGCTTGCGAACTAGCGGAATCGATGAGACCCAGTACTTC
. TRBJ2-1 TRBD2 TRBV5-1 CASSSAGTSGRGYNEQFF TGCGCCAGCAGCTCCGCCGGGACTAGCGGGAGGGGCTACAATGAGCAGTTCTTC
. TRBJ1-4 . TRBV5-6 CASSDFDLAGREKLFF TGTGCCAGCAGCGACTTTGACCTGGCGGGGAGGGAAAAACTGTTTTTT